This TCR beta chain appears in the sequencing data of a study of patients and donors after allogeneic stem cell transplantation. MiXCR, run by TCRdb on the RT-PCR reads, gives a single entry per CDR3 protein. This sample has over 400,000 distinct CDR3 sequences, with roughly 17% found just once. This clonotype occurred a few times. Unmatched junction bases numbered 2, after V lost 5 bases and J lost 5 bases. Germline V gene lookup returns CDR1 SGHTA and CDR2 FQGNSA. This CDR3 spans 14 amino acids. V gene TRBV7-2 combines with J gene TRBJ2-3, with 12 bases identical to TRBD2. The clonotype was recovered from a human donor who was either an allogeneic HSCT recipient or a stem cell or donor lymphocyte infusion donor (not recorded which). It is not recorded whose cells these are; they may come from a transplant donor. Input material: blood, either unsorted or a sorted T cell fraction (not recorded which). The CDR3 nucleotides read TGTGCCAGCAGCCAGGGACTAGCGGGAGATACGCAGTATTTT. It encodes CASSQGLAGDTQYF.